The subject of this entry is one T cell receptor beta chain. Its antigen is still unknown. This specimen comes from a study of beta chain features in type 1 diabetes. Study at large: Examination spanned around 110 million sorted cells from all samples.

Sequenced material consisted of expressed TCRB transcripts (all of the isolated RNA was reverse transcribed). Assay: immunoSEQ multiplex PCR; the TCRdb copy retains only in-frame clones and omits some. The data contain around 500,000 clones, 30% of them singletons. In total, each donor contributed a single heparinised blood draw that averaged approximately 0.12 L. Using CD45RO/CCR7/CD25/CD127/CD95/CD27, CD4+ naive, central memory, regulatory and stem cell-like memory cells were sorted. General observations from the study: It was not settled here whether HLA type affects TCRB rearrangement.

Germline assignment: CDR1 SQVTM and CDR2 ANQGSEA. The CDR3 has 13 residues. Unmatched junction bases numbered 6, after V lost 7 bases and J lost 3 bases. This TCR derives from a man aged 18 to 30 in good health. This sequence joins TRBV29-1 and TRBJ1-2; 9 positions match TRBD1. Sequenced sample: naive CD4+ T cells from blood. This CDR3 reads CSALDRGDYGYTF. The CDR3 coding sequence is TGCAGCGCCCTGGACAGGGGAGACTATGGCTACACCTTC.